Listed here are 8 T cell receptor beta chains from one sample, sequenced in a study of blood T cell repertoires in COVID-19. Only in-frame clones appear in the TCRdb table, and some are missing; sequencing was by immunoSEQ multiplex PCR. The sample has approximately 90,000 clones; 65% to 85% are singletons. Sequences were obtained from peripheral blood. Source of these receptors: a man aged 60 to 69 with acute or convalescent COVID-19.

The chain uses TRBV6-5 and TRBJ1-2, with D maybe TRBD1 (5 bases). Germline-derived CDR1 and CDR2 are MNHEY and SVGAGI. There are 13 residues in the CDR3. Trimming took off 11 bases at V and 4 bases at J, with 17 bases between the two ends. The CDR3 loop is CAVRQTVGYGYTF. The CDR3 DNA reads TGTGCCGTCCGACAGACCGTGGGCTATGGCTACACCTTC.

The chain uses TRBV18 and TRBJ2-1; possibly TRBD2 for D (6 bases). Germline V gene sequence: CDR1 KGHSH, CDR2 LQKENI. The ends were cut back, 2 bases at V and 6 bases at J, with 8 bases in the middle. The CDR3 totals 13 residues. CDR3 nucleotide sequence: TGTGCCAGCTCACCATCAGCGGGCAATGAGCAGTTCTTC. As protein: CASSPSAGNEQFF. The whole variable domain, filled in from reference TRBV18 and TRBJ2-1, reads NAGVMQNPRHLVRRRGQEARLRCSPMKGHSHVYWYRQLPEEGLKFMVYLQKENIIDESGMPKERFSAEFPKEGPSILRIQQVVRGDSAAYFCASSPSAGNEQFFGPGTRLTVL.

Notes on this clone: This CDR3 is also generated by other DNA sequences in the sample. The CDR3 DNA reads as TGTGCCAGTAGTATCACAGGGACAGATACGCAGTATTTT. It yields the protein CASSITGTDTQYF. This chain uses TRBV19 with TRBJ2-3; a possible D gene is TRBD1 (6 bases). Between the trimmed V and J ends, which lost 3 bases and 3 bases, there was a span of 7 bases. CDR1 is LNHDA, CDR2 SQIVND, per germline (reference sequence). CDR3 length equals 13 residues.

The CDR3 spells CASSKSGANVLTF. DNA for the CDR3: TGTGCCAGCAGTAAATCTGGGGCCAACGTCCTGACTTTC. The chain uses TRBV5-6 and TRBJ2-6; D gene ambiguous. Trimming removed 5 bases at V and 1 base at J, with 4 bases between. Germline CDR1 is SGHDT and CDR2 is YYEEEE. The CDR3 runs 13 residues.

The V gene is TRBV5-1, the J gene TRBJ2-1; tentative D call: TRBD1 (6 bases). The CDR3 length is 15 residues. CDR1 is SGHRS and CDR2 is YFSETQ in the germline V gene. The ends were cut back, 2 bases at V and 4 bases at J, with 13 bases in the middle. The CDR3 region is CASSLTGTPYNEQFF. The CDR3 DNA follows: TGCGCCAGCAGCTTAACCGGGACACCATACAATGAGCAGTTCTTC.

The CDR3 region is CASSYSTTTGSYEQYF. The CDR3 nucleotides read TGTGCCAGCAGTTACTCGACTACGACCGGATCCTACGAGCAGTACTTC. The rearrangement joins TRBV6-5 to TRBJ2-7; weak D call: TRBD2 (5 bases). The CDR3 has 16 residues. V was pared by 0 bases and J by 1 base, with 13 bases between. Germline V gene sequence: CDR1 MNHEY, CDR2 SVGAGI.

This clone has only one observation. This sequence joins TRBV24-1 and TRBJ1-2, with a possible D match to TRBD1 (5 bases). The length of the CDR3 is 12 residues. Per the germline V gene, CDR1 is KGHDR and CDR2 is SFDVKD. V shed 7 bases and J shed 4 bases, with 9 bases lying between them. DNA for the CDR3: TGTGCCACCAGGGACAACCTCTATGGCTACACCTTC. Amino acid sequence: CATRDNLYGYTF.

The chain couples TRBV18 to TRBJ2-3, with D unclear. The CDR3 is 12 amino acids. V lost 3 bases and J lost 6, with 7 bases in between. Germline loops: CDR1 KGHSH, CDR2 LQKENI. The CDR3 sequence is CASSPPSDTQYF. The CDR3 nucleotides are TGTGCCAGCTCACCCCCTAGTGATACGCAGTATTTT.